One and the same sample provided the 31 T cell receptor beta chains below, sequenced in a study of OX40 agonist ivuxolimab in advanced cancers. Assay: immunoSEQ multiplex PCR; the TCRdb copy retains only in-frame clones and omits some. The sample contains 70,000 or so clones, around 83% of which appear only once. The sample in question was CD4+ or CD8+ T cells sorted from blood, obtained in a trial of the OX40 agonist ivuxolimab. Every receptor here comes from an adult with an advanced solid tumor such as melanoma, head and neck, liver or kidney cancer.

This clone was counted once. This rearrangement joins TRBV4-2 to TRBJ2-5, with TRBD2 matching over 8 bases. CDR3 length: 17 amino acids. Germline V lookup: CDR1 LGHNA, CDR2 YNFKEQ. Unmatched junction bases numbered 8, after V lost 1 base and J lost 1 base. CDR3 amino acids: CASSQVSGRGSQETQYF. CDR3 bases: TGTGCCAGCAGCCAAGTTTCCGGGAGGGGTTCCCAAGAGACCCAGTACTTC.

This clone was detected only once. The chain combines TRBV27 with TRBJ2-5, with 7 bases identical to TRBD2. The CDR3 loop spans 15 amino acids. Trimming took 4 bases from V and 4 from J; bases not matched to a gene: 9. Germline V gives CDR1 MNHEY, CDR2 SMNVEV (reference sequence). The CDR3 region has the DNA TGTGCCAGCAGTTCACTAGCGTATCAAACAGAGACCCAGTACTTC. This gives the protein CASSSLAYQTETQYF.

CDR3: CASSARTGTPGDGYTF. In DNA, the CDR3 is TGTGCCAGCAGCGCTCGTACTGGGACTCCCGGGGATGGCTACACCTTC. This chain links TRBV5-4 with TRBJ1-2; TRBD1 is a possible D gene (5 bases). The CDR3 length is 16 residues. Trimming shortened V by 4 bases and J by 6 bases, and 22 bases separated the two germline ends. Germline V gives CDR1 SGHNT, CDR2 YYREEE (reference sequence).

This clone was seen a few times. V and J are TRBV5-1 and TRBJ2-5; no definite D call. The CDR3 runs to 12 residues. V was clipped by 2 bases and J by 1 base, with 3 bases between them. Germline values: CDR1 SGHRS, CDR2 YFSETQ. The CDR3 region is CASSLGQETQYF. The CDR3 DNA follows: TGCGCCAGCAGCTTAGGCCAAGAGACCCAGTACTTC.

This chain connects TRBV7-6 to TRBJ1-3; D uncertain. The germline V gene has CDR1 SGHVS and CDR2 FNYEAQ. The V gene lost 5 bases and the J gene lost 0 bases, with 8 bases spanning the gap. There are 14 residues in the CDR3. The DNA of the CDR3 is TGTGCCAGCAGCATAACAGTCTCTGGAAACACCATATATTTT. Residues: CASSITVSGNTIYF. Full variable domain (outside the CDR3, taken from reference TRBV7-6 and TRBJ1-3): GAGVSQSPRYKVTKRGQDVALRCDPISGHVSLYWYRQALGQGPEFLTYFNYEAQQDKSGLPNDRFSAERPEGSISTLTIQRTEQRDSAMYRCASSITVSGNTIYFGEGSWLTVV.

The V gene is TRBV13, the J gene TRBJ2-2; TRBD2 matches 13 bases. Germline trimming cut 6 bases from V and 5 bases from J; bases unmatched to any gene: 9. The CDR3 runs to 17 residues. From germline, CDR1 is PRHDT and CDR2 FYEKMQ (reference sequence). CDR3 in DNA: TGTGCCAGCAGTCGTGGGGGACTAGCGGGGCGTACCGGGGAGCTGTTTTTT. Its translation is CASSRGGLAGRTGELFF.

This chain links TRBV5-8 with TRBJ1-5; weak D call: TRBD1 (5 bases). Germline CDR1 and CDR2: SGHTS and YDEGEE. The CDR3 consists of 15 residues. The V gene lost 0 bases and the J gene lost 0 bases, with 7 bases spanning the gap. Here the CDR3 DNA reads TGTGCCAGCAGCTTGGGGGACTTTAGCAATCAGCCCCAGCATTTT. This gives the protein CASSLGDFSNQPQHF.

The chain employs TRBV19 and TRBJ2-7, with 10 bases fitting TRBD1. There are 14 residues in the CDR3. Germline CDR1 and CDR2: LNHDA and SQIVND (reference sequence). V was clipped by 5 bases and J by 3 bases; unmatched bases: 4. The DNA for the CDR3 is TGTGCCAGTAGTTCGGGACAGGGGAGCTACGAGCAGTACTTC. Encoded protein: CASSSGQGSYEQYF.

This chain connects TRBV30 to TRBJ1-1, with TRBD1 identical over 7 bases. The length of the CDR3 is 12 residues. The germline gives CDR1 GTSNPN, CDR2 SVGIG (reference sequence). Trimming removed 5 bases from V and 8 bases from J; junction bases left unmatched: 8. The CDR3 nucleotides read TGTGCCTGGGACACAGGGGAGGGGGAAGCTTTCTTT. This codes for CAWDTGEGEAFF.

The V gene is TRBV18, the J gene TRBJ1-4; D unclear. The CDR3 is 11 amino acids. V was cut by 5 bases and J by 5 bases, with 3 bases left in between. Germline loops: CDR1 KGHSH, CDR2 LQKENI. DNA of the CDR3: TGTGCCAGCTCAGCAAATGAAAAACTGTTTTTT. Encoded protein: CASSANEKLFF.

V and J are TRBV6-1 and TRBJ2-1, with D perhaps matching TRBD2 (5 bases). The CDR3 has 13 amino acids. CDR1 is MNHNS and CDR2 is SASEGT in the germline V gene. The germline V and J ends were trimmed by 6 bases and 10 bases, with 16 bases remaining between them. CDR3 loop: CASSSPRAKEQFF. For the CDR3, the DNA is TGTGCCAGCAGCTCCCCGAGGGCGAAAGAGCAGTTCTTC.

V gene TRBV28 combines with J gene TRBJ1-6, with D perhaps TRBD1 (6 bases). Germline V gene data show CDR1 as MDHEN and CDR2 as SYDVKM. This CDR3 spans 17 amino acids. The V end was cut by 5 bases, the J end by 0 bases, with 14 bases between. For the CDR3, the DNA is TGTGCCAGCAGTCACGTGGGGGGGGCCTCCTATAATTCACCCCTCCACTTT. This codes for CASSHVGGASYNSPLHF.

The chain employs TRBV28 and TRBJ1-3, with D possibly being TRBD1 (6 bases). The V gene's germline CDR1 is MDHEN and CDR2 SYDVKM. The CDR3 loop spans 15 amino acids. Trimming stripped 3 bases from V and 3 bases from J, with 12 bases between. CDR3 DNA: TGTGCCAGCAGTTTGGGGGGGCTTGGTGGAAACACCATATATTTT. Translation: CASSLGGLGGNTIYF.

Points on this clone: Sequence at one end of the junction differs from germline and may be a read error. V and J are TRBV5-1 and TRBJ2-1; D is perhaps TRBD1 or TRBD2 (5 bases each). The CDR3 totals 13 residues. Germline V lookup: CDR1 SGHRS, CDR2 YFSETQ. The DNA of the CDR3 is TGCGCCAGCAGCTTGACTTGGGACCTCGAGCGGTTCTTC. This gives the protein CASSLTWDLERFF.

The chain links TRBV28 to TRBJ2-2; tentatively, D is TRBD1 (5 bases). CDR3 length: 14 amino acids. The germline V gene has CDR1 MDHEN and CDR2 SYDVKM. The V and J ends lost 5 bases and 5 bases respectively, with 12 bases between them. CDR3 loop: CASSKGHTTGELFF. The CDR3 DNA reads TGTGCCAGCAGTAAAGGACACACGACCGGGGAGCTGTTTTTT.

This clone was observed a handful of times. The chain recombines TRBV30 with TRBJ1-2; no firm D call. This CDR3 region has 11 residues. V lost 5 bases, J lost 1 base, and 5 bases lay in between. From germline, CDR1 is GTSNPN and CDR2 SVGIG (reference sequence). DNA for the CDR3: TGTGCCTGGGGGCATAACTATGGCTACACCTTC. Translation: CAWGHNYGYTF. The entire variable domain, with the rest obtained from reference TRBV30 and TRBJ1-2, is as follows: SQTIHQWPATLVQPVGSPLSLECTVEGTSNPNLYWYRQAAGRGLQLLFYSVGIGQISSEVPQNLSASRPQDRQFILSSKKLLLSDSGFYLCAWGHNYGYTFGSGTRLTVV.

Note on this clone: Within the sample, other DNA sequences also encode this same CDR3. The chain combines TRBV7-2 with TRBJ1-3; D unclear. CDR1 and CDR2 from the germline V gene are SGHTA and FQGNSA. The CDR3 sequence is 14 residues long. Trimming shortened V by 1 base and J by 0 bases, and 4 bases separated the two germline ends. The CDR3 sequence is CASSLGFSGNTIYF. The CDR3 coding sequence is TGTGCCAGCAGCTTAGGATTCTCTGGAAACACCATATATTTT.

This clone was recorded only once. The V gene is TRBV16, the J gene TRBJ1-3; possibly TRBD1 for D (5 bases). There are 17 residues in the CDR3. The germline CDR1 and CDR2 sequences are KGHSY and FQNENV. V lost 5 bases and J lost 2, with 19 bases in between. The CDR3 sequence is CASSSDLGLSAGNTIYF. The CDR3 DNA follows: TGTGCCAGCAGCTCCGACTTGGGACTTTCTGCTGGAAACACCATATATTTT.

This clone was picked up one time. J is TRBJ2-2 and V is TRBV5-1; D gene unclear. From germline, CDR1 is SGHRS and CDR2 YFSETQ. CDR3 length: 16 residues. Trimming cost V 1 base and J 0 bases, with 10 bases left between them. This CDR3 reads CASSLLADTNTGELFF. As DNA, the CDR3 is TGCGCCAGCAGCTTGCTGGCGGATACGAACACCGGGGAGCTGTTTTTT.

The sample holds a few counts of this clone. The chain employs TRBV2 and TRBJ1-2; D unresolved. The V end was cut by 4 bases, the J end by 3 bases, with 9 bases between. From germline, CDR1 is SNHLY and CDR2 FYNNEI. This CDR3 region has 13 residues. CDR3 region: CASSAGPDYGYTF. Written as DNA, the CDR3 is TGTGCCAGCAGTGCTGGGCCGGACTATGGCTACACCTTC. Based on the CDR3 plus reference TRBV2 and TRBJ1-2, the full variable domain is EPEVTQTPSHQVTQMGQEVILRCVPISNHLYFYWYRQILGQKVEFLVSFYNNEISEKSEIFDDQFSVERPDGSNFTLKIRSTKLEDSAMYFCASSAGPDYGYTFGSGTRLTVV.

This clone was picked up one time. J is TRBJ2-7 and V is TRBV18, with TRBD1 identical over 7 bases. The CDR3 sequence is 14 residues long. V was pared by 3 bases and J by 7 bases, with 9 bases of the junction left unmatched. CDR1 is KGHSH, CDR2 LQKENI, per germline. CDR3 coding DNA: TGTGCCAGCTCACCGACTGGGGCAGGGGGTGAGCAGTACTTC. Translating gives CASSPTGAGGEQYF.

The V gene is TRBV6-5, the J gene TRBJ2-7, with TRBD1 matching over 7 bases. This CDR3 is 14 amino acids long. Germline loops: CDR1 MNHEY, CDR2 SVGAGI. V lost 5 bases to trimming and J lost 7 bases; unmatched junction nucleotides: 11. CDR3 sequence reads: CASSQDRDRGEQYF. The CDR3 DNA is TGTGCCAGCAGTCAAGACAGGGATAGAGGGGAGCAGTACTTC.

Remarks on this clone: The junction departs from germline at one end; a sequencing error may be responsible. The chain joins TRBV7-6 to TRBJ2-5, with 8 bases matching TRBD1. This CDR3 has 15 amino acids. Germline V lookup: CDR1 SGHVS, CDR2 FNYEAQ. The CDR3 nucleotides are TGTGCCAGCAGCTTAGAACCGGGACAGGCCCTACGCTTGAACTTC. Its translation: CASSLEPGQALRLNF.

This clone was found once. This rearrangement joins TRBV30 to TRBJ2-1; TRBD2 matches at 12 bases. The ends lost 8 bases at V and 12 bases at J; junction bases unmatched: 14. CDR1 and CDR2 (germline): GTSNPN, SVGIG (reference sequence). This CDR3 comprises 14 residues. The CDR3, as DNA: TGTGCCGGTACAACTAGCGGGAGGTCCCTAGGGCAGTTCTTC. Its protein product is CAGTTSGRSLGQFF.

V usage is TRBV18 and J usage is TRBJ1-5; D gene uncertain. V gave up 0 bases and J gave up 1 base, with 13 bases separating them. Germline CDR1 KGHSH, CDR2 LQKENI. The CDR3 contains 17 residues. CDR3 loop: CASSPPGSIESNQPQHF. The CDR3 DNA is TGTGCCAGCTCACCACCGGGATCCATAGAGAGCAATCAGCCCCAGCATTTT.

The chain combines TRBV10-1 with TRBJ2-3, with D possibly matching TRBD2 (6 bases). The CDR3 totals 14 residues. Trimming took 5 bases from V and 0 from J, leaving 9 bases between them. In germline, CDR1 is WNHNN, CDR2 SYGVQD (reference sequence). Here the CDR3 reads CASSLAESTDTQYF. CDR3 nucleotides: TGCGCCAGCAGTTTAGCGGAGAGCACAGATACGCAGTATTTT.

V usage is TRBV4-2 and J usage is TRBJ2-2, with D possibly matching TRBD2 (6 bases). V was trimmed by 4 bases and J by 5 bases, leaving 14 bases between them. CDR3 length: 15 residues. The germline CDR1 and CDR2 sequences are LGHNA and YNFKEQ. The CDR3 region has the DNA TGTGCCAGCAGCCCGGAGGGATCGAGGACCGGGGAGCTGTTTTTT. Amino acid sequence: CASSPEGSRTGELFF.

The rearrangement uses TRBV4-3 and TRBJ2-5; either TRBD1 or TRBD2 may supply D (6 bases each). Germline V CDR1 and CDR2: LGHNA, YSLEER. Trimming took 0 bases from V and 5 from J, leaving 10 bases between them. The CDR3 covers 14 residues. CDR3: CASSQDRGRETQYF. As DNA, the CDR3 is TGCGCCAGCAGCCAAGATCGGGGGCGGGAGACCCAGTACTTC.

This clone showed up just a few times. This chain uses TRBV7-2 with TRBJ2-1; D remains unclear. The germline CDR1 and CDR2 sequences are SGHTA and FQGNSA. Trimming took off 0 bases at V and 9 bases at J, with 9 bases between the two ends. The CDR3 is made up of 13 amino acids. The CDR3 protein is CASSLAPGREQFF. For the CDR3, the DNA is TGTGCCAGCAGCTTAGCTCCCGGTCGTGAGCAGTTCTTC. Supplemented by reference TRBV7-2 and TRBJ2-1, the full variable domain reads GAGVSQSPSNKVTEKGKDVELRCDPISGHTALYWYRQSLGQGLEFLIYFQGNSAPDKSGLPSDRFSAERTGGSVSTLTIQRTQQEDSAVYLCASSLAPGREQFFGPGTRLTVL.

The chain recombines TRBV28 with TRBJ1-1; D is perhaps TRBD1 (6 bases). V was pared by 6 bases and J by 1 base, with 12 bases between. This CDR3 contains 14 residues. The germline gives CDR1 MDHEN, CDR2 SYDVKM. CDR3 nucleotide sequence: TGTGCCAGCAGAAAAGGGGGGGCGAACACTGAAGCTTTCTTT. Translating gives CASRKGGANTEAFF.

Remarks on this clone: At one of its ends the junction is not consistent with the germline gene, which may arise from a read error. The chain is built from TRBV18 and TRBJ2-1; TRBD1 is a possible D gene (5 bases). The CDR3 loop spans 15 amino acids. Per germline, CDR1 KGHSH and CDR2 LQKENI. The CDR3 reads CASSRLFGKDNGQFF. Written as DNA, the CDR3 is TGTGCCAGCTCACGACTGTTCGGTAAGGACAATGGGCAGTTCTTC.